This T cell receptor beta chain came from a study of T-cell reconstitution after alpha-beta-depleted transplantation in children. Germline V CDR1 and CDR2: SGHVS, FQNEAQ. There are 16 residues in the CDR3. Deletions cut 5 bases from V and 3 bases from J, with 16 bases between. Unique molecular identifiers were used to barcode this TCRbeta library. TCRdb reanalysed the PCR reads using MiXCR and keeps one entry per CDR3 protein. The sample shows some 290,000 distinct CDR3 sequences, around 9.6% of them seen only once. This clonotype was observed many times. This sequence joins TRBV7-8 and TRBJ2-2; D possibly corresponds to TRBD1 (6 bases). The source material was PBMCs from the stem cell graft donor, sampled from the stem cell graft. The receptor was derived from a human donor who donated a stem cell graft to a child with SCID. Here the CDR3 DNA reads TGTGCCAGCAGCGTAGTCCGCGACAGGCACACCGGGGAGCTGTTTTTT. It specifies CASSVVRDRHTGELFF. The full variable domain, its missing parts supplied by reference TRBV7-8 and TRBJ2-2, is GAGVSQSPRYKVAKRGQDVALRCDPISGHVSLFWYQQALGQGPEFLTYFQNEAQLDKSGLPSDRFFAERPEGSVSTLKIQRTQQEDSAVYLCASSVVRDRHTGELFFGEGSRLTVL.